Listed below are T cell receptor beta chains from one sample, sequenced in a study of T cell repertoires in cytomegalovirus infection. Antigens for these TCRs are unknown. TCRdb re-derived calls from the reads in MiXCR, one entry per CDR3 protein. Here the sample spans some 500,000 distinct CDR3 sequences, 25% to 35% being singletons. The source material was cultured PBMCs, sampled from culture after CMV antigen stimulation. The source of these receptors is a human donor in good health (CMV status not recorded). Some clones in this sample may be carry-over from other donors' samples. Both conserved end residues are part of each CDR3. The order of the fields is CDR3 protein, CDR3 DNA, D gene, clone size, V gene, J gene. D genes are given only for firm matches. Where a row states a size, it is once, few, many or the class of an expanded clone; other rows omit it.

CDR3: CASSPGQGRGLSYEQYF
DNA: TGCGCCAGCAGCCCCGGCCAAGGCAGAGGGTTAAGCTACGAGCAGTACTTC
D: -
size: few
V: TRBV4-3
J: TRBJ2-7

CDR3: CAVGLAVTNEQFF
DNA: TGCGCCGTTGGACTAGCAGTGACCAATGAGCAGTTCTTC
D: TRBD2
size: few
V: TRBV4-1
J: TRBJ2-1

CDR3: CASSTSSGTGWNEQFF
DNA: TGTGCCAGCAGCACCAGTTCAGGGACAGGGTGGAATGAGCAGTTCTTC
D: TRBD1
size: -
V: TRBV7-2
J: TRBJ2-1

CDR3: CASSGVGELFF
DNA: TGCGCCAGCAGCGGGGTCGGGGAGCTGTTTTTT
D: -
size: -
V: TRBV4-1
J: TRBJ2-2

CDR3: CASSNTGDSPDTQYF
DNA: TGTGCCAGCAGTAACACCGGGGACAGCCCAGATACGCAGTATTTT
D: TRBD1
size: -
V: TRBV7-9
J: TRBJ2-3

CDR3: CASSSLAGGISYNEQFF
DNA: TGTGCCAGCAGCTCACTAGCGGGAGGAATCTCCTACAATGAGCAGTTCTTC
D: TRBD2
size: many
V: TRBV7-2
J: TRBJ2-1

CDR3: CTSSYPGLGTGELFF
DNA: TGTACCAGCAGCTATCCGGGACTAGGGACCGGGGAGCTGTTTTTT
D: TRBD2
size: -
V: TRBV5-4
J: TRBJ2-2

CDR3: CASSATGGLKNIQYF
DNA: TGTGCCAGCAGTGCCACAGGGGGCTTAAAAAACATTCAGTACTTC
D: TRBD1
size: -
V: TRBV28
J: TRBJ2-4

CDR3: CASSERLMGQSSSYEQYF
DNA: TGTGCCAGCAGTGAAAGACTCATGGGGCAGTCAAGCTCCTACGAGCAGTACTTC
D: -
size: -
V: TRBV6-1
J: TRBJ2-7

CDR3: CASSWGLAGGADTQYF
DNA: TGTGCCAGCAGTTGGGGGCTAGCGGGAGGAGCAGATACGCAGTATTTT
D: TRBD2
size: few
V: TRBV12-3/TRBV12-4
J: TRBJ2-3

CDR3: CAAAQDLQGLRNTIYF
DNA: TGCGCCGCCGCCCAAGACTTACAGGGATTAAGAAACACCATATATTTT
D: -
size: -
V: TRBV4-1
J: TRBJ1-3

CDR3: CSARDYRPPTGELFF
DNA: TGCAGTGCTAGAGATTACCGCCCTCCAACCGGGGAGCTGTTTTTT
D: -
size: few
V: TRBV20-1
J: TRBJ2-2

CDR3: CASSQGAFVWTEAFF
DNA: TGTGCCAGTAGTCAGGGGGCTTTTGTCTGGACTGAAGCTTTCTTT
D: TRBD1
size: few
V: TRBV19
J: TRBJ1-1

CDR3: CSANEDGGHIQYF
DNA: TGCAGTGCTAACGAGGACGGCGGGCACATTCAGTACTTC
D: -
size: -
V: TRBV20-1
J: TRBJ2-4

CDR3: CASSIVPSQPQHF
DNA: TGTGCCAGTAGTATAGTCCCAAGTCAGCCCCAGCATTTT
D: -
size: -
V: TRBV19
J: TRBJ1-5

CDR3: CASSLDSATSTDTQYF
DNA: TGTGCCAGCAGCTTAGACAGTGCCACTAGCACAGATACGCAGTATTTT
D: -
size: many
V: TRBV7-2
J: TRBJ2-3

CDR3: CAGSSAGGPETQYF
DNA: TGTGCCGGATCCTCAGCGGGAGGGCCAGAGACCCAGTACTTC
D: TRBD2
size: few
V: TRBV2
J: TRBJ2-5

CDR3: CAWTSTGLGNTIYF
DNA: TGTGCCTGGACTTCGACAGGGTTAGGAAACACCATATATTTT
D: TRBD1
size: -
V: TRBV30
J: TRBJ1-3

CDR3: CASSLADRGGYTF
DNA: TGTGCCAGCAGCTTAGCGGACAGGGGTGGCTACACCTTC
D: TRBD1
size: few
V: TRBV7-4
J: TRBJ1-2

CDR3: CASSSTVNNSPLHF
DNA: TGTGCCAGCAGTTCGACAGTTAATAATTCACCCCTCCACTTT
D: -
size: -
V: TRBV27
J: TRBJ1-6